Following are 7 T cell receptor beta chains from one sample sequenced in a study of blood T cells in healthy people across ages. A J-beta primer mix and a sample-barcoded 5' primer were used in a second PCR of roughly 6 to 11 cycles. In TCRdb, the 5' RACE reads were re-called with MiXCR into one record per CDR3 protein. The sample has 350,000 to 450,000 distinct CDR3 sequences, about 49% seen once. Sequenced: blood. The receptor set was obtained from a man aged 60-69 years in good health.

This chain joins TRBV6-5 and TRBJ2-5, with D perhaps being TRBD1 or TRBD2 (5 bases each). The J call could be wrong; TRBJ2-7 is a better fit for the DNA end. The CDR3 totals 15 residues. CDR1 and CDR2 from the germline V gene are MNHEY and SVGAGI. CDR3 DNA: TGTGCCAGCAGTTACCTTGGGACCCTAGAGGGCGAGCAGTACTTC. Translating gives CASSYLGTLEGEQYF.

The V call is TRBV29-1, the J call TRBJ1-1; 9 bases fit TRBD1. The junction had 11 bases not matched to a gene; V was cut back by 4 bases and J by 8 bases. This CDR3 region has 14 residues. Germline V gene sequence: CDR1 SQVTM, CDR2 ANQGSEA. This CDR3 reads CSVAVGTGLSEAFF. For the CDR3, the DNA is TGCAGCGTTGCCGTCGGGACAGGGCTTTCCGAAGCTTTCTTT.

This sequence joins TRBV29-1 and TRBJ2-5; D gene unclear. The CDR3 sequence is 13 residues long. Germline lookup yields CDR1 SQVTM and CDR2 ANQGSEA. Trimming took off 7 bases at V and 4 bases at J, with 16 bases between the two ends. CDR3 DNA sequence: TGCAGCGGTACTGACACTCCCGGAGAGACCCAGTACTTC. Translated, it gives CSGTDTPGETQYF.

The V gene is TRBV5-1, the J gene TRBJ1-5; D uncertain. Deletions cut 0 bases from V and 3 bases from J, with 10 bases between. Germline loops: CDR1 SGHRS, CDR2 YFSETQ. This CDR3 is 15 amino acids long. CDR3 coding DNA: TGCGCCAGCAGCTTGGACGGACGATTCAATCAGCCCCAGCATTTT. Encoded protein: CASSLDGRFNQPQHF.

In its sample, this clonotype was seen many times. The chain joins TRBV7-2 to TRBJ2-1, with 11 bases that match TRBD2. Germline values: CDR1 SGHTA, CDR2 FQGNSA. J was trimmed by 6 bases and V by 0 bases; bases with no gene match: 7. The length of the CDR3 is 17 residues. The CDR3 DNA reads TGTGCCAGCAGCTTAGCCCCTCCCGGGACTAGCGGCAATGAGCAGTTCTTC. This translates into CASSLAPPGTSGNEQFF.

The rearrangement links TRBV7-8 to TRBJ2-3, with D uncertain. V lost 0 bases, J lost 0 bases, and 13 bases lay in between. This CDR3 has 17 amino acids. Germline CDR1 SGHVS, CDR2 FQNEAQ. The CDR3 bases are TGTGCCAGCAGCTTAGCGCCCCGGTCTACTAGCACAGATACGCAGTATTTT. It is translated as CASSLAPRSTSTDTQYF.

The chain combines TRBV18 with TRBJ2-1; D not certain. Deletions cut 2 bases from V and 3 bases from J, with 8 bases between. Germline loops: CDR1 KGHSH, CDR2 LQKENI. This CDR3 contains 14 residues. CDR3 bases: TGTGCCAGCTCACCAGTAAAGGGCTACAATGAGCAGTTCTTC. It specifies CASSPVKGYNEQFF.